The 27 T cell receptor beta chains below were found in one sample sequenced in a study of OX40 agonist ivuxolimab in advanced cancers. Profiled with immunoSEQ multiplex PCR; TCRdb holds only in-frame clones, not every one. The sample yields 73,000 or so clones, approximately 92% seen once. The specimen was CD4+ or CD8+ T cells sorted from blood, collected in a trial of the OX40 agonist ivuxolimab. These receptors came from an adult with an advanced solid tumor such as melanoma, head and neck, liver or kidney cancer.

In this sample, this clone turned up once. The chain uses TRBV5-6 and TRBJ2-5; D might be TRBD1 or TRBD2, each matching 6 bases. The germline V gene has CDR1 SGHDT and CDR2 YYEEEE. Trimming stripped 0 bases from V and 5 bases from J, with 8 bases between. The CDR3 length is 13 residues. The CDR3 region is CASSLGGAETQYF. DNA of the CDR3: TGTGCCAGCAGCTTGGGGGGGGCCGAGACCCAGTACTTC.

Regarding this clone: Other DNA sequences from this sample encode an identical CDR3 as well. The chain carries TRBV7-8 and TRBJ2-7, with D unclear. Per the germline V gene, CDR1 is SGHVS and CDR2 is FQNEAQ. CDR3 size: 14 residues. Between the trimmed V and J ends, which lost 3 bases and 0 bases, there was a span of 9 bases. CDR3: CASSFRSRSYEQYF. As DNA, the CDR3 is TGTGCCAGCAGCTTCAGGAGTCGCTCCTACGAGCAGTACTTC.

The chain has TRBV9 and TRBJ1-4; possible D gene TRBD1, 6 bases. The V end was cut by 0 bases, the J end by 8 bases, with 11 bases between. The CDR3 is made up of 14 amino acids. Germline V CDR1 and CDR2: SGDLS, YYNGEE. CDR3 nucleotide sequence: TGTGCCAGCAGCGTAGAAGGGACACCCGAAAAACTGTTTTTT. Translated: CASSVEGTPEKLFF.

The J gene is TRBJ2-2, the V gene TRBV11-3; 7 nucleotides line up with TRBD1. The germline V gene encodes CDR1 SGHNT and CDR2 YENEEA. V trimming: 3 bases; J trimming: 4 bases; junction bases outside the gene matches: 5. The CDR3 consists of 15 residues. In DNA form, the CDR3 reads TGTGCCAGCAGCTTCAACAGGGGCACCACCGGGGAGCTGTTTTTT. Translating it yields CASSFNRGTTGELFF.

V gene TRBV4-1 combines with J gene TRBJ2-7; 10 positions match TRBD1. There are 16 residues in the CDR3. V dropped 3 bases and J dropped 0; count of bases not matched to a gene: 5. From germline, CDR1 is MGHRA and CDR2 YSYEKL. The CDR3 DNA is TGCGCCAGCAGCCACCCCGGGACAGGGGACTCCTACGAGCAGTACTTC. Translated, it gives CASSHPGTGDSYEQYF.

As DNA, the CDR3 is TGTGCCAGCAGTTACCAGAGCGGGGGGCCTAATGAGCAGTTCTTC. As protein: CASSYQSGGPNEQFF. The chain links TRBV6-5 to TRBJ2-1; 9 bases match TRBD2. Germline CDR1 reads MNHEY; CDR2 reads SVGAGI. V shed 2 bases and J 7 bases; nucleotides not matched to a gene: 6. The CDR3 spans 15 residues.

This rearrangement joins TRBV6-5 to TRBJ2-5, with D uncertain. The CDR3 contains 13 residues. Trimming cost V 7 bases and J 5 bases, with 14 bases left between them. CDR1 and CDR2 (germline): MNHEY, SVGAGI. The CDR3 spells CASTPFDGETQYF. The CDR3, as DNA: TGTGCCAGCACCCCCTTTGATGGGGAGACCCAGTACTTC.

In nucleotides, the CDR3 is TGCAGCGTAGAGGACAGGACACCCGAGCAGTACTTC. Its protein product is CSVEDRTPEQYF. This sequence joins TRBV29-1 and TRBJ2-7; 7 bases match TRBD1. Germline CDR1 is SQVTM and CDR2 is ANQGSEA. V lost 6 bases to trimming and J lost 6 bases; unmatched junction nucleotides: 8. The CDR3 is made up of 12 amino acids.

The V gene is TRBV19, the J gene TRBJ1-4; D might be TRBD1 (5 bases). The germline gives CDR1 LNHDA, CDR2 SQIVND (reference sequence). The CDR3 contains 16 residues. V gave up 4 bases and J gave up 2 bases, with 14 bases separating them. The CDR3, as DNA: TGTGCCAGTAGTAGGGGGGGGATTTCGACTAATGAAAAACTGTTTTTT. This sequence encodes CASSRGGISTNEKLFF.

This rearrangement joins TRBV6-5 to TRBJ1-2; 10 bases are shared with TRBD1. CDR1 is MNHEY, CDR2 SVGAGI, per germline. This CDR3 contains 12 residues. The V segment lost 7 bases and the J segment 8 bases; nucleotides outside the gene matches: 4. The CDR3 DNA reads TGTGCCAGCACCGGGACAGGGGCCGGCTACACCTTC. Its protein product is CASTGTGAGYTF.

This chain uses TRBV6-5 with TRBJ2-7; the D is unclear. The germline V gene has CDR1 MNHEY and CDR2 SVGAGI. Deletions cut 6 bases from V and 2 bases from J, with 8 bases between. The CDR3 spans 12 residues. CDR3 region: CASSPGPYEQYF. Here the CDR3 DNA reads TGTGCCAGCAGCCCGGGCCCCTACGAGCAGTACTTC.

CDR3 amino acids: CASSSKQGLGTEAFF. For the CDR3, the DNA is TGTGCCAGCAGCTCAAAACAGGGACTCGGCACTGAAGCTTTCTTT. This rearrangement joins TRBV7-9 to TRBJ1-1; maybe TRBD1 (6 bases). CDR3 length: 15 amino acids. Germline V gene sequence: CDR1 SEHNR, CDR2 FQNEAQ (reference sequence). The germline V and J ends were trimmed by 4 bases and 4 bases, with 16 bases remaining between them. Filled out from reference TRBV7-9 and TRBJ1-1, the complete variable domain reads DTGVSQNPRHKITKRGQNVTFRCDPISEHNRLYWYRQTLGQGPEFLTYFQNEAQLEKSRLLSDRFSAERPKGSFSTLEIQRTEQGDSAMYLCASSSKQGLGTEAFFGQGTRLTVV.

This CDR3 is CASIGTSTDTQYF. The CDR3 DNA reads TGTGCCAGCATCGGGACAAGCACAGATACGCAGTATTTT. J is TRBJ2-3 and V is TRBV5-6; possible D gene TRBD1, 6 bases. V lost 6 bases, J lost 0 bases, and 8 bases lay in between. CDR1 and CDR2 (germline): SGHDT, YYEEEE. The CDR3 contains 13 residues.

This clone appeared a single time. The chain is built from TRBV25-1 and TRBJ1-1; D not certain. The CDR3 is made up of 14 amino acids. Germline values: CDR1 MGHDK, CDR2 SYGVNS. V dropped 2 bases and J dropped 0 bases, with 7 bases sitting between them. The CDR3 spells CASSEEGMNTEAFF. CDR3 coding DNA: TGTGCCAGCAGTGAAGAAGGCATGAACACTGAAGCTTTCTTT.

This rearrangement joins TRBV5-1 to TRBJ2-1; no firm D call. Germline V CDR1 and CDR2: SGHRS, YFSETQ. The CDR3 contains 14 residues. With 1 base removed from V and 0 bases from J, the gap between germline ends came to 5 bases. CDR3 sequence: CASSLSFSYNEQFF. The CDR3 DNA reads TGCGCCAGCAGCTTGTCTTTCTCCTACAATGAGCAGTTCTTC.

V usage is TRBV30 and J usage is TRBJ2-2, with a possible D match to TRBD1 (5 bases). CDR1 and CDR2 from the germline V gene are GTSNPN and SVGIG (reference sequence). V lost 3 bases and J 3 bases, leaving 11 bases between the germline ends. This CDR3 region has 14 residues. In nucleotides, the CDR3 is TGTGCCTGGAGGGTTCAGGGATACACCGGGGAGCTGTTTTTT. As protein: CAWRVQGYTGELFF. Filled out from reference TRBV30 and TRBJ2-2, the complete variable domain reads SQTIHQWPATLVQPVGSPLSLECTVEGTSNPNLYWYRQAAGRGLQLLFYSVGIGQISSEVPQNLSASRPQDRQFILSSKKLLLSDSGFYLCAWRVQGYTGELFFGEGSRLTVL.

This clone was recorded a few times. The CDR3 region has the DNA TGTGCCACCAGAGGCGGGGTGAACACTGAAGCTTTCTTT. It codes for CATRGGVNTEAFF. The rearrangement uses TRBV15 and TRBJ1-1, with D uncertain. Germline CDR1 reads LNHNV; CDR2 reads YYDKDF (reference sequence). This CDR3 is 13 amino acids long. Deletions cut 6 bases from V and 0 bases from J, with 8 bases between.

The rearrangement uses TRBV11-2 and TRBJ2-3; 7 bases are shared with TRBD2. The V gene end was trimmed by 5 bases and the J gene end by 4 bases; junction bases not matched to a gene: 3. Germline values: CDR1 SGHAT, CDR2 FQNNGV. The CDR3 length is 13 residues. Written as DNA, the CDR3 is TGTGCCAGCAGCAACCTAGCGGCAGATACGCAGTATTTT. As protein: CASSNLAADTQYF.

The genes are TRBV4-2 and TRBJ2-1; 14 nucleotides line up with TRBD2. Germline V lookup: CDR1 LGHNA, CDR2 YNFKEQ. Trimming at V came to 4 bases and at J to 8 bases, leaving 4 bases not matched to a gene. The CDR3 loop spans 15 amino acids. The CDR3 bases are TGTGCCAGCAGCCCGACTAGCGGGGGGGCCCATGAGCAGTTCTTC. Amino acids: CASSPTSGGAHEQFF.

The chain is built from TRBV2 and TRBJ2-7; TRBD1 agrees at 7 bases. The germline CDR1 and CDR2 sequences are SNHLY and FYNNEI. The trim removed 9 bases at V and 5 bases at J, leaving 16 bases unmatched. The CDR3 is 15 amino acids. CDR3 amino acids: CASKASPGQPHEQYF. The DNA for the CDR3 is TGTGCCAGTAAAGCCTCACCGGGACAGCCACACGAGCAGTACTTC.

The CDR3: CASSLVASSNEQFF. The CDR3 DNA reads TGTGCCAGCAGCTTGGTAGCCTCTAGCAATGAGCAGTTCTTC. This sequence joins TRBV5-6 and TRBJ2-1; D is undetermined. The CDR3 has 14 amino acids. Trimming cost V 0 bases and J 6 bases, with 10 bases left between them. Germline V gene lookup returns CDR1 SGHDT and CDR2 YYEEEE.

The chain joins TRBV12-5 to TRBJ2-7; 7 bases align to TRBD1. J was trimmed by 3 bases and V by 1 base; bases with no gene match: 6. Germline assignment: CDR1 LGHNT and CDR2 FRNRAP. The CDR3 extends over 15 amino acids. CDR3 in DNA: TGTGCTAGTGGTTTGGCTACGGGACAGCTCTACGAGCAGTACTTC. Residues: CASGLATGQLYEQYF.

V gene TRBV9 combines with J gene TRBJ1-6; TRBD1 matches at 12 bases. This CDR3 spans 17 amino acids. Trimming took 4 bases from V and 8 from J; bases not matched to a gene: 10. Germline CDR1 is SGDLS and CDR2 is YYNGEE. CDR3 bases: TGTGCCAGCAGCACAAGAGGGGGACAGGGGGCCGATTCACCCCTCCACTTT. Residues: CASSTRGGQGADSPLHF.

This clone has only one observation. The rearrangement joins TRBV4-1 to TRBJ2-7; D not resolved. Germline CDR1 reads MGHRA; CDR2 reads YSYEKL. The CDR3 contains 14 residues. Trimming took 3 bases from V and 3 from J, leaving 12 bases between them. For the CDR3, the DNA is TGCGCCAGCAGCCACCGAGCAGAGTTCTACGAGCAGTACTTC. Its translation: CASSHRAEFYEQYF.

In this sample, this clone turned up a few times. The J gene is TRBJ1-6, the V gene TRBV7-9; tentative D call: TRBD1 (6 bases). The length of the CDR3 is 19 residues. The V end lost 7 bases, the J end lost 0 bases, and 22 bases lay between the germline ends. The V gene's germline CDR1 is SEHNR and CDR2 FQNEAQ (reference sequence). The CDR3 reads CASTHLGGATSSYNSPLHF. The CDR3 coding sequence is TGTGCCAGCACCCACCTGGGGGGCGCGACCAGCTCCTATAATTCACCCCTCCACTTT.

The chain uses TRBV13 and TRBJ2-3, with 10 positions matching TRBD1. The CDR3 is 18 residues long. V lost 5 bases to trimming and J lost 2 bases; unmatched junction nucleotides: 13. Germline assignment: CDR1 PRHDT and CDR2 FYEKMQ (reference sequence). The CDR3 protein is CASSDIKRTGGDTDTQYF. CDR3 coding DNA: TGTGCCAGCAGCGATATTAAAAGGACAGGGGGAGACACAGATACGCAGTATTTT.

In its sample, this clone was seen once. This chain uses TRBV5-6 with TRBJ1-2; D remains unclear. Germline CDR1 and CDR2: SGHDT and YYEEEE. With 3 bases removed from V and 5 bases from J, the gap between germline ends came to 17 bases. The CDR3 extends over 15 amino acids. The CDR3, as DNA: TGTGCCAGCAGCTCGGAACAGATAGGGCCATATGGCTACACCTTC. Encoded protein: CASSSEQIGPYGYTF. Supplemented by reference TRBV5-6 and TRBJ1-2, the full variable domain reads DAGVTQSPTHLIKTRGQQVTLRCSPKSGHDTVSWYQQALGQGPQFIFQYYEEEERQRGNFPDRFSGHQFPNYSSELNVNALLLGDSALYLCASSSEQIGPYGYTFGSGTRLTVV.